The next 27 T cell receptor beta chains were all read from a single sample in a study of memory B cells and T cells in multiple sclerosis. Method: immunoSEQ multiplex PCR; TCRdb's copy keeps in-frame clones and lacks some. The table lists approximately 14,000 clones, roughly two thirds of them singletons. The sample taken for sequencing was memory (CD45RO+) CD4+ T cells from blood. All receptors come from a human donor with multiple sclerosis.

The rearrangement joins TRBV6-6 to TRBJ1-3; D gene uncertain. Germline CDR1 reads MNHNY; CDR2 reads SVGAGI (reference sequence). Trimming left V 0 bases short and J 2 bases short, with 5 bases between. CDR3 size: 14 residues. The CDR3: CASSYSATGNTIYF. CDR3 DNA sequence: TGTGCCAGCAGTTACTCGGCCACTGGAAACACCATATATTTT.

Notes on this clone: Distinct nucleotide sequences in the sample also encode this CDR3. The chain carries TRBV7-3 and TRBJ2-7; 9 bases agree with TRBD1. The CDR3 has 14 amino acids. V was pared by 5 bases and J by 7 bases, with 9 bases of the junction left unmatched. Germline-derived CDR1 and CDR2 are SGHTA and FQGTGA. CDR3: CASSRNRGQGEQYF. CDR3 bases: TGTGCCAGCAGCCGTAACAGGGGGCAGGGGGAGCAGTACTTC.

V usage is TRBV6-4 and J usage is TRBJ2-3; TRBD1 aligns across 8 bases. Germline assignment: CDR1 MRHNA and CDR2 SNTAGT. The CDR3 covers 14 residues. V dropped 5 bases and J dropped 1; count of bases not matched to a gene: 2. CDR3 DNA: TGTGCCAGCAGTTCGACAGGGGGCACAGATACGCAGTATTTT. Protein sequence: CASSSTGGTDTQYF.

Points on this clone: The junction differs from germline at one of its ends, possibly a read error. As DNA, the CDR3 is TGCGCCACCAGCCGAGGGGAGGGGCTGATGAACACTGAAGCTTTCTTT. Translated, it gives CATSRGEGLMNTEAFF. V is TRBV5-1 and J is TRBJ1-1, with a tentative D call TRBD1 (5 bases). This CDR3 is built from 16 residues. Per the germline V gene, CDR1 is SGHRS and CDR2 is YFSETQ.

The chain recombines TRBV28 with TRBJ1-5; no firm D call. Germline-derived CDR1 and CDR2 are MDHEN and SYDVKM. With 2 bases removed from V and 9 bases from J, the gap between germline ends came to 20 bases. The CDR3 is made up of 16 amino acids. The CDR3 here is CASSLLNRGLSRPQHF. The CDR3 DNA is TGTGCCAGCAGTTTACTTAACCGTGGACTGTCTCGGCCCCAGCATTTT.

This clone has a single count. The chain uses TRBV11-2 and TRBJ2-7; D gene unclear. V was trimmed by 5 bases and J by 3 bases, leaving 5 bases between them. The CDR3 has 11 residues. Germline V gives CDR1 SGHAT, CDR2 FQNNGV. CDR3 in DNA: TGTGCCAGCAGCGCGAACTACGAGCAGTACTTC. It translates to CASSANYEQYF.

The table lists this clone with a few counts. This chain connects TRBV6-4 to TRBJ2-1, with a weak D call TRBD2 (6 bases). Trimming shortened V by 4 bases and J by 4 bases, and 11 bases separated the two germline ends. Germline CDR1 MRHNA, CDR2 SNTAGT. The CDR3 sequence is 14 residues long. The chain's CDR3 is CASSVGGSYNEQFF. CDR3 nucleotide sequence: TGTGCCAGCAGTGTGGGGGGTTCTTACAATGAGCAGTTCTTC.

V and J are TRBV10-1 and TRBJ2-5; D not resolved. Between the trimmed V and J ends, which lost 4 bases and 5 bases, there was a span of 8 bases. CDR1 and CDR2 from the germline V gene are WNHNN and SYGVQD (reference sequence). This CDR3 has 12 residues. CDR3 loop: CASSVDGETQYF. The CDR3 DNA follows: TGCGCCAGCAGTGTTGACGGGGAGACCCAGTACTTC.

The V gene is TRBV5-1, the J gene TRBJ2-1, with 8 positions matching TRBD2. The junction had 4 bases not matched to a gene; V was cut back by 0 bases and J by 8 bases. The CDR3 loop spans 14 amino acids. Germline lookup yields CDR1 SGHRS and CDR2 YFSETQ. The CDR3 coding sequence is TGCGCCAGCAGCTTGGCTGCGGGAGGCTATGAGCAGTTCTTC. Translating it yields CASSLAAGGYEQFF.

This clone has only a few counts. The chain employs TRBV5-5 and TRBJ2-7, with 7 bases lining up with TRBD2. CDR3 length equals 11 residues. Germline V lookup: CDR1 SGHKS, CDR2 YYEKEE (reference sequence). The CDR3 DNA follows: TGTGCTGGACTAGTCTCCTACGAGCAGTACTTC. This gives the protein CAGLVSYEQYF.

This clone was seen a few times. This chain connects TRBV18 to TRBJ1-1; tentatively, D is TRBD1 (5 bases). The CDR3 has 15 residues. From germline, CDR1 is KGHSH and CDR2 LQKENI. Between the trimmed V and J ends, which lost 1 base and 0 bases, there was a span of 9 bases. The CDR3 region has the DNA TGTGCCAGCTCACCACTTGCAGGGATGAACACTGAAGCTTTCTTT. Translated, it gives CASSPLAGMNTEAFF.

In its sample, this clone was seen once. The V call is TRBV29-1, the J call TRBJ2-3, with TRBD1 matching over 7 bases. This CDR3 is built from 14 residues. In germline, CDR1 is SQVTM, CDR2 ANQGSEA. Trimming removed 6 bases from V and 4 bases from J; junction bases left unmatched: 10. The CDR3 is CSVRTGSFSDTQYF. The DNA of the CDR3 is TGCAGCGTCCGGACAGGAAGTTTCTCAGATACGCAGTATTTT.

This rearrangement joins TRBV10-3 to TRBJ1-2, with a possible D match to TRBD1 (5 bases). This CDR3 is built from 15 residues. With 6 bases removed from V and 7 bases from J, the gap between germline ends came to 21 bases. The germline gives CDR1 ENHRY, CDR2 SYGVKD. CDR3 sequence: CAIRLSAQGTGGYTF. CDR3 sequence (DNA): TGTGCCATCAGACTATCTGCGCAGGGTACCGGTGGCTACACCTTC.

DNA for the CDR3: TGTGCCAGCAGTTTCGGGGACAGGGCCTATGGCTACACCTTC. It encodes CASSFGDRAYGYTF. The chain has TRBV28 and TRBJ1-2, with 9 bases matching TRBD1. V gave up 3 bases and J gave up 4 bases; unmatched junction bases: 3. Germline CDR1 is MDHEN and CDR2 is SYDVKM. The CDR3 is made up of 14 amino acids.

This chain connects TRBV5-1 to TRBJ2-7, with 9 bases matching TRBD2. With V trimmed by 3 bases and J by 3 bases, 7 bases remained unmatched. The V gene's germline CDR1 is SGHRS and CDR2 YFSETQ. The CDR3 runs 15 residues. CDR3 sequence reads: CASSSPGLADYEQYF. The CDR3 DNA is TGCGCCAGCAGCTCCCCGGGACTAGCAGACTACGAGCAGTACTTC.

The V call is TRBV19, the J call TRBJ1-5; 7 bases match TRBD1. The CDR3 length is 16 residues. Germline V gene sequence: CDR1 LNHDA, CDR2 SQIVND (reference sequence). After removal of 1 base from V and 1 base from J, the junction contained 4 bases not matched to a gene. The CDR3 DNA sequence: TGTGCCAGTAGTATAGCCTCGGGACAGAGCAATCAGCCCCAGCATTTT. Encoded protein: CASSIASGQSNQPQHF.

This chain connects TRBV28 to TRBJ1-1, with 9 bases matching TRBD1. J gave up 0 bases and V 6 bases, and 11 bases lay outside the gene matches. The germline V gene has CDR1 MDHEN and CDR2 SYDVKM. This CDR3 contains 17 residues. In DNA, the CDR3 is TGTGCCAGCAGCAGTCCCGGGACAGGGAGTTTGAACACTGAAGCTTTCTTT. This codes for CASSSPGTGSLNTEAFF.

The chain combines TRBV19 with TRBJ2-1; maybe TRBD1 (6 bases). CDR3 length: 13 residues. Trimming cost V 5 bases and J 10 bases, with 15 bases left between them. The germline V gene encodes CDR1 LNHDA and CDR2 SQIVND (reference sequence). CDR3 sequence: CASSPTGLGEQFF. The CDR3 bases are TGTGCCAGTAGTCCCACAGGGTTAGGAGAGCAGTTCTTC.

This CDR3 reads CASSSAGLAGTGELFF. CDR3 nucleotide sequence: TGCGCCAGCAGCTCCGCGGGACTAGCGGGGACCGGGGAGCTGTTTTTT. The V call is TRBV5-1, the J call TRBJ2-2; 13 positions agree with TRBD2. The CDR3 totals 16 residues. Trimming removed 3 bases from V and 5 bases from J; junction bases left unmatched: 4. Germline CDR1 SGHRS, CDR2 YFSETQ.

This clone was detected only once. DNA of the CDR3: TGTGCCAGCAGTCGTAAACAGGGGGCGCCCACTGAAGCTTTCTTT. Protein: CASSRKQGAPTEAFF. The chain employs TRBV6-1 and TRBJ1-1; 9 bases agree with TRBD1. The CDR3 runs to 15 residues. V gave up 5 bases and J gave up 4 bases; unmatched junction bases: 8. The germline V gene encodes CDR1 MNHNS and CDR2 SASEGT.

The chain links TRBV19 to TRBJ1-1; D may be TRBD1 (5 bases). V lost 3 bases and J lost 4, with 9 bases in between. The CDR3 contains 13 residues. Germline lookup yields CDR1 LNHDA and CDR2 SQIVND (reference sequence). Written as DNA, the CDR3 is TGTGCCAGTAGTATGCAGGGAGGCACTGAAGCTTTCTTT. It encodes CASSMQGGTEAFF.

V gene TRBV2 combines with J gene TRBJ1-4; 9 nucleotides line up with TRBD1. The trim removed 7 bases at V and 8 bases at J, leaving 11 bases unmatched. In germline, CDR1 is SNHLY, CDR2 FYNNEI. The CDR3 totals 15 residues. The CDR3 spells CASMGAGTGSEKLFF. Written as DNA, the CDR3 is TGTGCCAGCATGGGGGCGGGGACAGGGTCGGAAAAACTGTTTTTT.

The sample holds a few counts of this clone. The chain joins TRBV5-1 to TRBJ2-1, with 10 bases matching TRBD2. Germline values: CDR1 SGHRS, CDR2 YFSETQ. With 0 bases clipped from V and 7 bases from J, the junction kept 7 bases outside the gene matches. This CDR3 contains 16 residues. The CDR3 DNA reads TGCGCCAGCAGCTTGGATGGGTCTAGCGGGGGTAATGAGCAGTTCTTC. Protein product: CASSLDGSSGGNEQFF.

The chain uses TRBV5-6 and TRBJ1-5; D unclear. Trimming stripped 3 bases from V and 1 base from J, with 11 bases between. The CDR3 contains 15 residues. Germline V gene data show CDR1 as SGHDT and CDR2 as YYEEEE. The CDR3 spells CASSSMVQSNQPQHF. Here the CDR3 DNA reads TGTGCCAGCAGCTCCATGGTACAGAGCAATCAGCCCCAGCATTTT.

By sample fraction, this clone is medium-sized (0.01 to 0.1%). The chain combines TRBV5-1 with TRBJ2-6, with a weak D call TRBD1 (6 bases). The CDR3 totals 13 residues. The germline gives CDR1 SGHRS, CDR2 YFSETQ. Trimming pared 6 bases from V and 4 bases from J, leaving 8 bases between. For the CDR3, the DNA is TGCGCCAGCACAGGGGCAGGGGCCAACGTCCTGACTTTC. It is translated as CASTGAGANVLTF.

The CDR3 spells CAWRIDRDRGRENYGYTF. In DNA form, the CDR3 reads TGTGCCTGGAGGATCGACCGGGACAGGGGGCGCGAAAACTATGGCTACACCTTC. The chain recombines TRBV30 with TRBJ1-2; 12 bases fit TRBD1. V lost 3 bases to trimming and J lost 2 bases; unmatched junction nucleotides: 13. This CDR3 is built from 18 residues. In germline, CDR1 is GTSNPN, CDR2 SVGIG (reference sequence).

CDR3 sequence: CASSRDINTEAFF. The CDR3 nucleotides read TGTGCCAGTTCCCGGGACATCAACACTGAAGCTTTCTTT. The V and J genes are TRBV6-6 and TRBJ1-1; D is possibly TRBD1 (6 bases). Between the trimmed V and J ends, which lost 9 bases and 2 bases, there was a span of 13 bases. The CDR3 contains 13 residues. Looked up from germline, CDR1 is MNHNY and CDR2 is SVGAGI (reference sequence).